This T cell receptor (beta chain) was observed in a study of memory CD8 T cells in hepatitis C reinfection. Study summary: Samples at peak reinfection came 3 to 8 weeks post-detection.

The junction had 5 bases not matched to a gene; V was cut back by 4 bases and J by 4 bases. This CDR3 is built from 14 residues. The germline V gene has CDR1 SQVTM and CDR2 ANQGSEA. Some clones are missing from TCRdb's copy, which holds only in-frame ones; the method was immunoSEQ multiplex PCR. Of roughly 43,000 clones listed, over 75% are singletons. Time point here: peak reinfection, 3 to 8 weeks after reinfection detection. Sorted cells were sequenced directly ex vivo without any in vitro expansion. Control naive CD8 T cells came from two donors at all three reinfection time points. Sequenced material: naive CD8+ T cells sorted from blood. This receptor was identified in a man between 18 and 35 years old with hepatitis C virus infection. This sequence joins TRBV29-1 and TRBJ2-2; 8 nucleotides line up with TRBD2. CDR3 sequence: CSVVAGGSTGELFF. The CDR3 DNA follows: TGCAGCGTTGTGGCGGGAGGTTCCACCGGGGAGCTGTTTTTT.